A selection of T cell receptor beta chains follows, all from one sample in a study of blood T cell repertoires in COVID-19. The table came from immunoSEQ multiplex PCR; TCRdb's copy has only in-frame clones and leaves some out. The sample includes 300,000 to 400,000 clones, more than 70% of them seen just once. The sequenced sample consisted of peripheral blood. The receptor set was obtained from a woman between 55 and 75 years old with COVID-19, enrolled during active disease. Each CDR3 is given with its conserved first and last residue. D genes are given only for firm matches. Size is omitted from some rows. Given values are once, few, many or a class for expanded clones.

abundance | j_gene | d_gene | v_gene | CDR3aa | CDR3nt
NA | TRBJ2-6 | NA | TRBV7-3 | CASSLRESSGANVLTF | TGTGCCAGCAGCTTAAGGGAGAGCTCTGGGGCCAACGTCCTGACTTTC
NA | TRBJ2-1 | NA | TRBV19 | CASRRGQGQNEQFF | TGTGCCAGTAGGCGGGGCCAGGGCCAGAATGAGCAGTTCTTC
NA | TRBJ1-5 | NA | TRBV25-1 | CASRAAGGNQPQHF | TGTGCCAGCAGAGCTGCAGGGGGCAATCAGCCCCAGCATTTT
NA | TRBJ2-3 | TRBD1 | TRBV5-1 | CASSFRGPSTDTQYF | TGCGCCAGCAGCTTTAGGGGGCCCAGCACAGATACGCAGTATTTT
NA | TRBJ1-1 | TRBD1 | TRBV6-5 | CASSPRDRQIQAFF | TGTGCCAGCAGTCCCCGGGACAGGCAAATCCAAGCTTTCTTT
NA | TRBJ2-2 | NA | TRBV11-2 | CASSLGATGELFF | TGTGCCAGCAGCTTAGGCGCGACCGGGGAGCTGTTTTTT
few | TRBJ2-6 | NA | TRBV27 | CASSPPGANVLTF | TGTGCCAGCAGCCCTCCTGGGGCCAACGTCCTGACTTTC
NA | TRBJ2-1 | NA | TRBV29-1 | CSVVSDSLHSYNEQFF | TGCAGCGTGGTTTCGGACAGCCTACATTCCTACAATGAGCAGTTCTTC
NA | TRBJ1-3 | TRBD1 | TRBV2 | CASSARDSGNTIYF | TGTGCCAGCAGTGCTCGGGACAGTGGAAACACCATATATTTT
NA | TRBJ2-2 | TRBD2 | TRBV3-1/TRBV3-2 | CASSQYLPKRLAAGELFF | TGTGCCAGCAGTCAATACTTGCCTAAGAGACTAGCAGCCGGGGAGCTGTTTTTT
once | TRBJ1-5 | TRBD1 | TRBV20-1 | CSASRSGGRAQHF | TGCAGTGCTAGTAGATCAGGGGGTAGGGCCCAGCATTTT
NA | TRBJ2-7 | TRBD1 | TRBV6-1 | CASSGMRPGQGQGQYF | TGTGCCAGCAGTGGGATGCGACCGGGACAGGGGCAAGGGCAGTACTTC
NA | TRBJ2-5 | TRBD2 | TRBV7-9 | CASSLVAGRGETQYF | TGTGCCAGCAGCTTAGTGGCAGGGAGGGGAGAGACCCAGTACTTC
NA | TRBJ1-5 | NA | TRBV6-5 | CASTPKGSPEPQHF | TGTGCCAGCACTCCCAAGGGGTCCCCCGAGCCCCAGCATTTT
NA | TRBJ2-3 | TRBD2 | TRBV28 | CASSSPSASGGNTDTQYF | TGTGCCAGCAGTTCCCCGTCGGCTAGCGGGGGAAACACAGATACGCAGTATTTT
NA | TRBJ1-2 | NA | TRBV18 | CASSPPQGLANYGYTF | TGTGCCAGCTCACCACCGCAGGGCCTAGCTAACTATGGCTACACCTTC
NA | TRBJ2-2 | NA | TRBV2 | CASRQQGNTGELFF | TGTGCCAGCAGACAACAGGGGAACACCGGGGAGCTGTTTTTT
NA | TRBJ2-7 | NA | TRBV3-1/TRBV3-2 | CASSHPTGGLYEQYF | TGTGCCAGCAGCCATCCGACAGGTGGTCTCTACGAGCAGTACTTC